Listed here are 8 T cell receptor beta chains from one sample, sequenced in a study of vaccination effects on CD4 cells after COVID-19 (dated by TCRdb to 2022 to 2024). Library creation used the immunoSEQ multiplex PCR assay. TCRdb re-hosts the immuneACCESS table, in-frame sequences only. Its copies lack some clones; in the studies checked, an unresolved V gene accounts for under half of them, and the cause for the rest is not known. In this sample the table shows around 60,000 clones, roughly 73% of which occur a single time. Around 1.2% of the sample is taken by the ten largest. Their antigens are not known. The ViraFEST assay stimulated PBMC with viral peptide pools and then used TCR sequencing to identify antigen-specific CD4+ T cell clonotypes by expansion. After less than 13 days of culture, CD4+ T cells were isolated with the EasySep CD4+ T cell isolation kit. Participants received two doses of either the BNT162b2 or the mRNA-1273 mRNA SARS-CoV-2 vaccine.

Sequences were derived from CD4+ T cells from PBMCs cultured with HCoV-229E spike peptides, sampled after COVID-19 vaccination. This specimen's cell subset or site label, per the study, means: HCoV-229E spike overlapping peptide pool stimulation. All receptors come from a human donor who received a COVID-19 vaccine.

CDR3 amino acids: CASRALAKNIQYF. CDR3 coding DNA: TGTGCCAGCAGGGCTTTGGCCAAAAACATTCAGTACTTC. J is TRBJ2-4 and V is TRBV27; D ambiguous. The CDR3 consists of 13 residues. Germline V CDR1 and CDR2: MNHEY, SMNVEV (reference sequence). Between the trimmed V and J ends, which lost 6 bases and 1 base, there was a span of 7 bases.

The rearrangement links TRBV27 to TRBJ2-1; no clear D. Germline-derived CDR1 and CDR2 are MNHEY and SMNVEV (reference sequence). V shed 5 bases and J shed 12 bases, with 17 bases lying between them. The CDR3 covers 13 residues. The CDR3: CASSIPSLPAQFF. The DNA for the CDR3 is TGTGCCAGCAGTATCCCAAGCCTCCCCGCGCAGTTCTTC.

The V call is TRBV28, the J call TRBJ1-2; D is undetermined. The CDR3 runs 12 residues. V was clipped by 5 bases and J by 4 bases, with 8 bases between them. Germline V gene sequence: CDR1 MDHEN, CDR2 SYDVKM. CDR3: CASSTSSYGYTF. CDR3 nucleotide sequence: TGTGCCAGCAGTACCTCATCCTATGGCTACACCTTC.

The chain combines TRBV30 with TRBJ1-2; 7 bases agree with TRBD1. Unmatched junction bases numbered 7, after V lost 5 bases and J lost 1 base. The CDR3 is made up of 14 amino acids. The V gene's germline CDR1 is GTSNPN and CDR2 SVGIG (reference sequence). The CDR3, as DNA: TGTGCCTGGGAGACAGGGATGAATAACTATGGCTACACCTTC. Translated, it gives CAWETGMNNYGYTF.

The chain couples TRBV4-1 to TRBJ2-5; 11 bases match TRBD2. From germline, CDR1 is MGHRA and CDR2 YSYEKL. CDR3 length: 18 residues. The V gene end was trimmed by 1 base and the J gene end by 0 bases; junction bases not matched to a gene: 7. The CDR3 is CASSQGPATSGDQETQYF. The CDR3 coding sequence is TGCGCCAGCAGCCAAGGTCCCGCGACTAGCGGGGACCAAGAGACCCAGTACTTC.

This clone showed up just a few times. The J gene is TRBJ1-5, the V gene TRBV5-6; D uncertain. V gave up 2 bases and J gave up 1 base, with 7 bases separating them. CDR1 and CDR2 (germline): SGHDT, YYEEEE. CDR3 size: 14 residues. The CDR3 nucleotides are TGTGCCAGCAGCTTCTTGGAGAGCAATCAGCCCCAGCATTTT. It encodes CASSFLESNQPQHF.

V is TRBV6-5 and J is TRBJ1-1, with D hard to call. The CDR3 extends over 15 amino acids. The germline CDR1 and CDR2 sequences are MNHEY and SVGAGI. Deletions cut 0 bases from V and 1 base from J, with 9 bases between. The CDR3 loop is CASSYSSPPNTEAFF. The CDR3 DNA is TGTGCCAGCAGTTACTCATCCCCCCCGAACACTGAAGCTTTCTTT.

This clone was found once. The rearrangement uses TRBV11-2 and TRBJ2-1; D perhaps matches TRBD1 (6 bases). Trimming stripped 5 bases from V and 0 bases from J, with 17 bases between. The CDR3 is 17 residues long. Looked up from germline, CDR1 is SGHAT and CDR2 is FQNNGV. The DNA for the CDR3 is TGTGCCAGCAGCCACTGGTATGTACAGGGCTCCTACAATGAGCAGTTCTTC. The encoded protein is CASSHWYVQGSYNEQFF.